This TCR beta chain was profiled in a study of cytotoxic CD8 clonotypes in ibrutinib-treated CLL. At the level of the study: Across samples, productive templates numbered about 280,000 and productive rearrangements reached 75,000 to 100,000 on average. Findings of the study overall: Upon ibrutinib response clonality rose, and upon progression it fell back toward baseline. Public clonotypes proved infrequent, and on treatment they shrank or remained steady. Sustained-remission and progressing patients were not sampled at matched times.

The protocol was immunoSEQ multiplex PCR, while the TCRdb copy is restricted to in-frame clones and leaves out a portion. The data hold tens of thousands of clones, with about 64% observed a single time. V dropped 8 bases and J dropped 0 bases, with 11 bases sitting between them. Germline V CDR1 and CDR2: SNHLY, FYNNEI. CDR3 length equals 15 residues. To note about this clone: The target antigen is unknown.

Material: PBMCs, obtained at disease progression, from a patient treated with ibrutinib. The origin of this receptor is a human donor with chronic lymphocytic leukemia. The chain links TRBV2 to TRBJ1-6, with D possibly being TRBD1 (6 bases). This CDR3 is CASRKQGSYNSPLHF. In nucleotides, the CDR3 is TGTGCCAGCCGAAAACAGGGCTCCTATAATTCACCCCTCCACTTT.